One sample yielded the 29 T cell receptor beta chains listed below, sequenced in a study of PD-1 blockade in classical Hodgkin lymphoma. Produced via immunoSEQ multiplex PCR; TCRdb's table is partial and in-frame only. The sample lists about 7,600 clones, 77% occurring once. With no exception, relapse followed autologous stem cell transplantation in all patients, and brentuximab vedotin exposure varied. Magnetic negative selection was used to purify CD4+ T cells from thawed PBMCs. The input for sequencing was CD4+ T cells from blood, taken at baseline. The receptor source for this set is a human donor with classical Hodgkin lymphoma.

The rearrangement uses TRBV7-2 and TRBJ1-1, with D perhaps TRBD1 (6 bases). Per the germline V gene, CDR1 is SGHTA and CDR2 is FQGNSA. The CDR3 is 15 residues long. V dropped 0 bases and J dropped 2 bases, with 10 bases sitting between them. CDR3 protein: CASSLASDRNTEAFF. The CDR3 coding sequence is TGTGCCAGCAGCTTAGCCTCGGACAGAAACACTGAAGCTTTCTTT.

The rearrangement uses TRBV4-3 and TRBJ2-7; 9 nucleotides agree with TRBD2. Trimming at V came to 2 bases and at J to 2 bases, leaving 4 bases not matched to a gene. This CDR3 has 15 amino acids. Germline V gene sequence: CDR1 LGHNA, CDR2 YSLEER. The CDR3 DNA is TGCGCCAGCAGCCAATTTCTAGCGGGGCCCTACGAGCAGTACTTC. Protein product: CASSQFLAGPYEQYF.

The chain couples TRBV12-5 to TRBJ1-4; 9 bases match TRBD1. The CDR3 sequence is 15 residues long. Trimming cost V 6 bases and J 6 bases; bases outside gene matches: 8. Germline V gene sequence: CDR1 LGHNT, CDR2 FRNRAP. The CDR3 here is CASGRPGQGHEKLFF. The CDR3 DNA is TGTGCTAGTGGGCGTCCGGGACAGGGACATGAAAAACTGTTTTTT.

In nucleotides, the CDR3 is TGTGCCAGCAGCTGGGGACAGGGAACTGAAGCTTTCTTT. This encodes CASSWGQGTEAFF. The chain has TRBV7-2 and TRBJ1-1, with TRBD1 matching over 9 bases. Germline trimming cut 4 bases from V and 5 bases from J; bases unmatched to any gene: 2. The CDR3 totals 13 residues. Germline loops: CDR1 SGHTA, CDR2 FQGNSA.

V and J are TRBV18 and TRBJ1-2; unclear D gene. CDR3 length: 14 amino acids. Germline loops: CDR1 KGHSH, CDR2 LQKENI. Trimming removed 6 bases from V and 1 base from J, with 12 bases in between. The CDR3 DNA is TGTGCCAGCTCCGCGGATCGAAATAACTATGGCTACACCTTC. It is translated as CASSADRNNYGYTF.

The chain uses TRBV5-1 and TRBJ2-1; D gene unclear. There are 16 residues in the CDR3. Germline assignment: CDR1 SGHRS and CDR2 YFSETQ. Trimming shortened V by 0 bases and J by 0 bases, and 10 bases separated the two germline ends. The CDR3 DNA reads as TGCGCCAGCAGCTTGGATCCCCTGAGCTCCTACAATGAGCAGTTCTTC. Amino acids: CASSLDPLSSYNEQFF.

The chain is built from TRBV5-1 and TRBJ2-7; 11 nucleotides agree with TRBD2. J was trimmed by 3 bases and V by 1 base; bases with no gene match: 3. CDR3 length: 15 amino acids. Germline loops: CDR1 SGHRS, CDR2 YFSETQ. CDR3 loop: CASSLTTSGGYEQYF. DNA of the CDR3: TGCGCCAGCAGCTTGACCACTAGCGGGGGCTACGAGCAGTACTTC.

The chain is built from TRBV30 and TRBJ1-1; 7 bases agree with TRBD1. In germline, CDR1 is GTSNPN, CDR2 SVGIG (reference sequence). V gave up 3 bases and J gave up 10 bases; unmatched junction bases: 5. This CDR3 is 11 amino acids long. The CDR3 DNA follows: TGTGCCTGGAGACTGACAGGGTTAGCTTTCTTT. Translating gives CAWRLTGLAFF.

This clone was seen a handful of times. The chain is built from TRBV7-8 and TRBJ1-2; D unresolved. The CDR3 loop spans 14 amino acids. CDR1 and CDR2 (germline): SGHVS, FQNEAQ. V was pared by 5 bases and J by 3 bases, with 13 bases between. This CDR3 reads CASSPRSDYYGYTF. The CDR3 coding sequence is TGTGCCAGCAGCCCGCGGTCAGACTACTATGGCTACACCTTC.

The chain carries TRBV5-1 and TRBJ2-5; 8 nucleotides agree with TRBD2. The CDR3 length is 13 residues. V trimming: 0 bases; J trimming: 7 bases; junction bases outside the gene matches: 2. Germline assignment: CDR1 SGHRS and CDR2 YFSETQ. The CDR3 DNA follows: TGCGCCAGCAGCTTGGGAACTAGCGGGACCCAGTACTTC. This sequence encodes CASSLGTSGTQYF.

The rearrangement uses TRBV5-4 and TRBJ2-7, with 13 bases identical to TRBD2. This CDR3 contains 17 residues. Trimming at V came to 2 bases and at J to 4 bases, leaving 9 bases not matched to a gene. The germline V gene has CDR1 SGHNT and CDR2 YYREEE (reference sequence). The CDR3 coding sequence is TGTGCCAGCAGCTTAGGGGGACTAGCGGGGTTAGGATACGAGCAGTACTTC. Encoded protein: CASSLGGLAGLGYEQYF.

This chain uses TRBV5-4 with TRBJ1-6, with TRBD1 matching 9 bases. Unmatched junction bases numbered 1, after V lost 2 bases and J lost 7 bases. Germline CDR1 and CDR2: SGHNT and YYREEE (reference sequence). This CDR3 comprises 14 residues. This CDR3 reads CASSLDRGNSPLHF. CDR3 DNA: TGTGCCAGCAGCTTAGACAGGGGGAATTCACCCCTCCACTTT.

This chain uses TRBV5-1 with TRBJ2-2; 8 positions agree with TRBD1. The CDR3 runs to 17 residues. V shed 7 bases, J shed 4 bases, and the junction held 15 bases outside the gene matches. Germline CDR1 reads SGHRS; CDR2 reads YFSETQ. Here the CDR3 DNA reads TGCGCCAGCGCCCGGGACAGGACTCTAGGAGGCACCGGGGAGCTGTTTTTT. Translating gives CASARDRTLGGTGELFF.

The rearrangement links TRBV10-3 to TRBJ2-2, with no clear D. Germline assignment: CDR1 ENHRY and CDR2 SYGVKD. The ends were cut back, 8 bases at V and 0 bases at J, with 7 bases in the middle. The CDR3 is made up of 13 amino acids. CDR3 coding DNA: TGTGCCATCGGCGGAACGAACACCGGGGAGCTGTTTTTT. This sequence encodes CAIGGTNTGELFF.

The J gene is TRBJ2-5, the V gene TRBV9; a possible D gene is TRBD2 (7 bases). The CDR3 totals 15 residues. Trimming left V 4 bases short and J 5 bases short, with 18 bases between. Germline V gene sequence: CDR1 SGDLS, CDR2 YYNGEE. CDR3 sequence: CASSLEGGLRETQYF. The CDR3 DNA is TGTGCCAGCAGCCTCGAGGGGGGGCTCCGGGAGACCCAGTACTTC.

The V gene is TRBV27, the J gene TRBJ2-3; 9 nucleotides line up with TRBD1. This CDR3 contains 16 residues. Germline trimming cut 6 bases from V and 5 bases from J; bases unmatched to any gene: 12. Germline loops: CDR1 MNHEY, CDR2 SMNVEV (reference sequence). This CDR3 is CASRRLRDRVIDTQYF. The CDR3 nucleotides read TGTGCCAGCAGACGCCTCCGGGACAGGGTGATAGATACGCAGTATTTT.

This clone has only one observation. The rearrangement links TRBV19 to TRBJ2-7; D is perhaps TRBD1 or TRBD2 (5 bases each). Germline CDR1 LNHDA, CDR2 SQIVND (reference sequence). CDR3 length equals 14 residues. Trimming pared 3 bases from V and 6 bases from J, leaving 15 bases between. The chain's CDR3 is CASSMGTGYGEQYF. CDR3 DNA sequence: TGTGCCAGTAGTATGGGGACCGGGTATGGCGAGCAGTACTTC.

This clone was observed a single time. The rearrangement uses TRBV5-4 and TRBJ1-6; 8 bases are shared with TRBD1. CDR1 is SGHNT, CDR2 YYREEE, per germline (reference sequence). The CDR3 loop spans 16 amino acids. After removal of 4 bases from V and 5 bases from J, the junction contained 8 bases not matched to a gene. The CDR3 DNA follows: TGTGCCAGCAGCCCCGCCATGGGACAGGATAATTCACCCCTCCACTTT. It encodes CASSPAMGQDNSPLHF.

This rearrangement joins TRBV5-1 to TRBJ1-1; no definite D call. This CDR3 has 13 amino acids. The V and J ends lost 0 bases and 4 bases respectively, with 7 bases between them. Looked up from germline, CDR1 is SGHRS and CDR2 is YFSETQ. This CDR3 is CASSLVVGTEAFF. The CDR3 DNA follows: TGCGCCAGCAGCTTGGTAGTGGGCACTGAAGCTTTCTTT.

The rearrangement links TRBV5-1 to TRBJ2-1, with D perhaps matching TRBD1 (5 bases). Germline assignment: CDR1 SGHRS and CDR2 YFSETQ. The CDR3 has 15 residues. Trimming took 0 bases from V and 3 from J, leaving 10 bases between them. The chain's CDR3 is CASSLVGESYNEQFF. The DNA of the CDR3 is TGCGCCAGCAGCTTGGTAGGGGAAAGCTACAATGAGCAGTTCTTC. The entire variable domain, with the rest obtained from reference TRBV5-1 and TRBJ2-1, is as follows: KAGVTQTPRYLIKTRGQQVTLSCSPISGHRSVSWYQQTPGQGLQFLFEYFSETQRNKGNFPGRFSGRQFSNSRSEMNVSTLELGDSALYLCASSLVGESYNEQFFGPGTRLTVL.

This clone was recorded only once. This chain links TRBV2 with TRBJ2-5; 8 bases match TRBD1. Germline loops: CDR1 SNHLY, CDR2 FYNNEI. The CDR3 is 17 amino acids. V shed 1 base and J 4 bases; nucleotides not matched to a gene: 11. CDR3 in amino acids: CASSEGQGQRAGETQYF. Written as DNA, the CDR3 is TGTGCCAGCAGTGAAGGACAGGGGCAGAGGGCTGGAGAGACCCAGTACTTC.

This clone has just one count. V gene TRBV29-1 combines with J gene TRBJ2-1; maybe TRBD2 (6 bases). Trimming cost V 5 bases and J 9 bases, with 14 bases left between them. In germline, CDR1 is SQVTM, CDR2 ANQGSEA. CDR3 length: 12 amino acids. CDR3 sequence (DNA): TGCAGCGTTCGGGTTGCGGGACCTGAGCAGTTCTTC. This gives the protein CSVRVAGPEQFF.

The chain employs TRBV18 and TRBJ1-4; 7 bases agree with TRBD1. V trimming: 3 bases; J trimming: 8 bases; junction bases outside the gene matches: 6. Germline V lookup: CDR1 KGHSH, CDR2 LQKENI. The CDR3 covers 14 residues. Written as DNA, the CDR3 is TGTGCCAGCTCACCCAGGGACAGCGGGGAAAAACTGTTTTTT. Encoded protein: CASSPRDSGEKLFF.

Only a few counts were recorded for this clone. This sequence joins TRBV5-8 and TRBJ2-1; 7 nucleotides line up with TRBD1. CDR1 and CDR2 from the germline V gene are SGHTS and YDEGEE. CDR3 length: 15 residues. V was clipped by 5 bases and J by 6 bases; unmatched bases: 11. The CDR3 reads CASRNAWGQINEQFF. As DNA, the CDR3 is TGTGCCAGCAGAAATGCCTGGGGACAGATCAATGAGCAGTTCTTC.

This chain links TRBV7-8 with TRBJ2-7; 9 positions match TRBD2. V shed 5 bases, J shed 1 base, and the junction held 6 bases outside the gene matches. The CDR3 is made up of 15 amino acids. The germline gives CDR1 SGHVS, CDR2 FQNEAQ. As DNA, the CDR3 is TGTGCCAGCAGCCCAGACCTAGCGGGATCCTACGAGCAGTACTTC. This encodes CASSPDLAGSYEQYF.

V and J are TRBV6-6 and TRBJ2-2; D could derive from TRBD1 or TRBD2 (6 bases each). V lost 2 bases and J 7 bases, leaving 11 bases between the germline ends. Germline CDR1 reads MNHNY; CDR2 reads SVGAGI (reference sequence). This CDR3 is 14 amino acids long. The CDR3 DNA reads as TGTGCCAGCAGTTACCGGGGGCAGGGCGGGGAGCTGTTTTTT. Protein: CASSYRGQGGELFF.

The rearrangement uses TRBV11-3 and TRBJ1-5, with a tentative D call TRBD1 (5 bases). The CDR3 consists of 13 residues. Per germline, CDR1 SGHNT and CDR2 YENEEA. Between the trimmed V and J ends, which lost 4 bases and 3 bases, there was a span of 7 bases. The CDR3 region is CASSWGPNQPQHF. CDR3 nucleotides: TGTGCCAGCAGCTGGGGACCCAATCAGCCCCAGCATTTT.

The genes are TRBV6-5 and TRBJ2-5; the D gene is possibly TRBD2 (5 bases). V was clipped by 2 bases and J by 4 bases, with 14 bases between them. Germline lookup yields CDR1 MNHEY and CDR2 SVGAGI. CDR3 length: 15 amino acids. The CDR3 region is CASSYTLGVGETQYF. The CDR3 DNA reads TGTGCCAGCAGTTACACCCTCGGGGTGGGAGAGACCCAGTACTTC.

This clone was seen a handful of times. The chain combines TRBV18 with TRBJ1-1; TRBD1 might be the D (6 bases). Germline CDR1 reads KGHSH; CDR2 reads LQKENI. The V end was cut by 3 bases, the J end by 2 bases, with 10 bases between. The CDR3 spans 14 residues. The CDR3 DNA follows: TGTGCCAGCTCACCCAGGGGTTTAAACACTGAAGCTTTCTTT. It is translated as CASSPRGLNTEAFF. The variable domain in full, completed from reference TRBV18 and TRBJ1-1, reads NAGVMQNPRHLVRRRGQEARLRCSPMKGHSHVYWYRQLPEEGLKFMVYLQKENIIDESGMPKERFSAEFPKEGPSILRIQQVVRGDSAAYFCASSPRGLNTEAFFGQGTRLTVV.